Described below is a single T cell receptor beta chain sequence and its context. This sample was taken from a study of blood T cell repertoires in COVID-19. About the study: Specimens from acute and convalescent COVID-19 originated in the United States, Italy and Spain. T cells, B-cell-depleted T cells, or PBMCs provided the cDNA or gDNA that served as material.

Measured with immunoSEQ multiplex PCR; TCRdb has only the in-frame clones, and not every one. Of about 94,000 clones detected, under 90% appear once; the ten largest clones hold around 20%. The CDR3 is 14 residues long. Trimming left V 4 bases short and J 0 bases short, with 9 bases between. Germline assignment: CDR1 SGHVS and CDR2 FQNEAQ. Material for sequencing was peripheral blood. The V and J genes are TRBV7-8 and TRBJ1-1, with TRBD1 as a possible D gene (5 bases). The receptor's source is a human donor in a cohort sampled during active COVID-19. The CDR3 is CASSSETVNTEAFF. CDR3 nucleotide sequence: TGTGCCAGCAGCTCCGAGACAGTGAACACTGAAGCTTTCTTT. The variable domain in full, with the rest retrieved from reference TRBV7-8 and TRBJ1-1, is GAGVSQSPRYKVAKRGQDVALRCDPISGHVSLFWYQQALGQGPEFLTYFQNEAQLDKSGLPSDRFFAERPEGSVSTLKIQRTQQEDSAVYLCASSSETVNTEAFFGQGTRLTVV.